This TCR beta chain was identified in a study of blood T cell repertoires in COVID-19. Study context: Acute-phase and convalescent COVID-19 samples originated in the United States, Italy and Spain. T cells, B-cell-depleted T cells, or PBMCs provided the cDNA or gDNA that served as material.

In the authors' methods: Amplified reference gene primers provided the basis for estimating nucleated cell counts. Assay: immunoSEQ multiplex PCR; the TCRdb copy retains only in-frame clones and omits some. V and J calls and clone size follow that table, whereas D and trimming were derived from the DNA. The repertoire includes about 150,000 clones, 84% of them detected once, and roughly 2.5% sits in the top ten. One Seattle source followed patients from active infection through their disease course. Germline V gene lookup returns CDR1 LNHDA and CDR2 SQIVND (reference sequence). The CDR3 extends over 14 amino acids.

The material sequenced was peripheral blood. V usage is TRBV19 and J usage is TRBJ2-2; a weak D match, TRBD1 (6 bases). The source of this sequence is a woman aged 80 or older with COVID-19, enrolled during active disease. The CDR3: CGTKVGADTGELFF. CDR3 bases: TGTGGGACCAAGGTGGGGGCGGACACCGGGGAGCTGTTTTTT. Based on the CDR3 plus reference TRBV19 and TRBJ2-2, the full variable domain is DGGITQSPKYLFRKEGQNVTLSCEQNLNHDAMYWYRQDPGQGLRLIYYSQIVNDFQKGDIAEGYSVSREKKESFPLTVTSAQKNPTAFYLCGTKVGADTGELFFGEGSRLTVL.